This T cell receptor beta chain was observed in a study of CD8+ T cells in alopecia areata. Study-wide findings and caveats: In patients, TCRs were shared less clearly than in mice, and HLA may possibly be involved.

CDR1 and CDR2 (germline): SGDLS, YYNGEE. V was shortened by 3 bases and J by 3 bases, with 8 bases between the two germline ends. This CDR3 contains 13 residues. A remark on this clone: The antigen is not known.

In each case, RNA was isolated and then reverse transcribed into cDNA as the sequencing template. Libraries were prepared by immunoSEQ multiplex PCR; TCRdb keeps only in-frame clonotypes and omits some of them. The table records 110,000 to 150,000 clones, approximately 56% of them present only once. V gene TRBV9 combines with J gene TRBJ2-3; unclear D gene. The receptor's source is a human donor in good health. Material: CD8+ T cells sorted from blood. This chain's CDR3 is CASSATLTDTQYF. DNA for the CDR3: TGTGCCAGCAGCGCGACCCTTACAGATACGCAGTATTTT.